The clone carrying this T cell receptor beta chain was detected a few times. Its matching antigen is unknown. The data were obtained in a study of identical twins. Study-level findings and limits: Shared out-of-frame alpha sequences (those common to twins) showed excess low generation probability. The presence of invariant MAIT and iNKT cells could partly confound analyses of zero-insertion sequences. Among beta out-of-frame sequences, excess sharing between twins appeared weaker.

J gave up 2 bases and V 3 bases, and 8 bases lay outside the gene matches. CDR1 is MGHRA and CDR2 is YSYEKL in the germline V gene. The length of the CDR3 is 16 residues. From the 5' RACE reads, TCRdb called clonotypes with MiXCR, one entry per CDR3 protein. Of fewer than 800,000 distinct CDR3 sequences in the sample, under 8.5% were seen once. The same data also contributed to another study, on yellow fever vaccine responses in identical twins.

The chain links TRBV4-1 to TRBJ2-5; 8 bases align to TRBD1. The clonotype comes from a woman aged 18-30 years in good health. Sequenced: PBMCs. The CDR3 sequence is CASSQEIRDRQETQYF. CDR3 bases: TGCGCCAGCAGCCAGGAGATAAGGGACAGGCAAGAGACCCAGTACTTC.